Presented here are 28 T cell receptor beta chains from one specimen sequenced in a study of blood T cells in healthy people across ages. Next came a second PCR, run for about 6 to 11 cycles, which used a sample-barcoded 5' primer along with a J-beta primer mix. TCRdb reprocessed the 5' RACE reads via MiXCR and lists one record per CDR3 protein. The profile shows roughly 1,000,000 distinct CDR3 sequences, 20% to 25% of them singletons. The same sample was also studied in work on T cells of mothers and their children.

The sample comprised blood. The receptors were sampled from a girl under 10 years old in good health.

This clonotype was counted only a few times. The CDR3 nucleotides are TGTGCCAGCAGCACCCACACTAACACTGAAGCTTTCTTT. Translated, it gives CASSTHTNTEAFF. The V and J genes are TRBV5-5 and TRBJ1-1; D remains ambiguous. Germline V gene sequence: CDR1 SGHKS, CDR2 YYEKEE (reference sequence). This CDR3 contains 13 residues. Trimming pared 4 bases from V and 2 bases from J, leaving 9 bases between.

This clonotype was seen only a few times. The chain has TRBV12-3 or TRBV12-4 and TRBJ1-2, with 7 positions matching TRBD1. After removal of 2 bases from V and 8 bases from J, the junction contained 8 bases not matched to a gene. The CDR3 sequence is 14 residues long. Here the CDR3 reads CASSLTSGGGGYTF. Here the CDR3 DNA reads TGTGCCAGCAGTTTAACGTCAGGGGGAGGCGGCTACACCTTC.

This chain links TRBV28 with TRBJ1-1; no firm D call. This CDR3 has 14 residues. Looked up from germline, CDR1 is MDHEN and CDR2 is SYDVKM. Trimming stripped 7 bases from V and 1 base from J, with 13 bases between. CDR3 loop: CASISFGWNTEAFF. Written as DNA, the CDR3 is TGTGCCAGCATTTCCTTTGGGTGGAACACTGAAGCTTTCTTT.

The chain combines TRBV9 with TRBJ2-1; D may match TRBD1 or TRBD2 (5 bases each). CDR1 is SGDLS, CDR2 YYNGEE, per germline. The V gene lost 0 bases and the J gene lost 3 bases, with 10 bases spanning the gap. This CDR3 spans 15 amino acids. The CDR3 loop reads CASSVGDQFYNEQFF. The CDR3 nucleotides read TGTGCCAGCAGCGTAGGGGACCAGTTCTACAATGAGCAGTTCTTC.

This clonotype was seen more than once but under ten times. V is TRBV29-1 and J is TRBJ1-1; no definite D call. Germline V gives CDR1 SQVTM, CDR2 ANQGSEA. V dropped 2 bases and J dropped 1 base, with 8 bases sitting between them. The CDR3 runs 13 residues. CDR3 protein: CSVEREGNTEAFF. The CDR3 nucleotides are TGCAGCGTTGAAAGGGAGGGGAACACTGAAGCTTTCTTT. The full variable domain, rest sourced from reference TRBV29-1 and TRBJ1-1, is SAVISQKPSRDICQRGTSLTIQCQVDSQVTMMFWYRQQPGQSLTLIATANQGSEATYESGFVIDKFPISRPNLTFSTLTVSNMSPEDSSIYLCSVEREGNTEAFFGQGTRLTVV.

This clonotype occurred a few times. The chain uses TRBV6-1 and TRBJ2-1; D gene uncertain. Trimming shortened V by 5 bases and J by 2 bases, and 16 bases separated the two germline ends. CDR1 and CDR2 from the germline V gene are MNHNS and SASEGT. The CDR3 consists of 16 residues. The CDR3 reads CASSHLPRGPYNEQFF. CDR3 in DNA: TGTGCCAGCAGTCATCTGCCGAGAGGACCCTACAATGAGCAGTTCTTC.

This rearrangement joins TRBV7-2 to TRBJ2-1; maybe TRBD1 (6 bases). Germline loops: CDR1 SGHTA, CDR2 FQGNSA. The ends were cut back, 2 bases at V and 3 bases at J, with 8 bases in the middle. There are 14 residues in the CDR3. The CDR3 sequence: CASSLQQGYNEQFF. As DNA, the CDR3 is TGTGCCAGCAGCTTACAACAGGGCTACAATGAGCAGTTCTTC.

This sequence joins TRBV29-1 and TRBJ2-2; D tentatively reads TRBD1 or TRBD2 (5 bases each). The length of the CDR3 is 12 residues. V was trimmed by 6 bases and J by 4 bases, leaving 9 bases between them. Germline values: CDR1 SQVTM, CDR2 ANQGSEA. CDR3 bases: TGCAGCGTCTTAGGGACCACCGGGGAGCTGTTTTTT. It translates to CSVLGTTGELFF.

A few counts support this clonotype. The chain combines TRBV24-1 with TRBJ1-5; 7 nucleotides match TRBD1. With 7 bases clipped from V and 7 bases from J, the junction kept 6 bases outside the gene matches. The CDR3 totals 13 residues. Germline V lookup: CDR1 KGHDR, CDR2 SFDVKD. CDR3 region: CATRGTAEQPQHF. CDR3 sequence (DNA): TGTGCCACCAGAGGGACAGCCGAACAGCCCCAGCATTTT.

The chain has TRBV6-6 and TRBJ2-5; D not resolved. The DNA matches TRBJ2-7 better at its end, which makes the J call doubtful. Looked up from germline, CDR1 is MNHNY and CDR2 is SVGAGI (reference sequence). The CDR3 contains 14 residues. The chain's CDR3 is CASSPAETGHEQYF. Written as DNA, the CDR3 is TGTGCCAGCAGTCCGGCCGAGACCGGCCACGAGCAGTACTTC.

Only a few counts were recorded for this clonotype. The chain couples TRBV21-1 to TRBJ2-5; the table's D call of TRBD2 was not tested on the DNA. TRBV21-1 represents a pseudogene. The CDR3 length is 13 residues. CDR3 amino acids: CASSAGPEGTQYF. The CDR3 DNA is TGTGCCAGCAGCGCAGGGCCAGAAGGGACCCAGTACTTC.

As regards this clonotype: Mismatch with germline at one junction end may stem from a read error. The rearrangement joins TRBV19 to TRBJ1-1; tentatively, D is TRBD1 (5 bases). This CDR3 comprises 14 residues. Germline CDR1 and CDR2: LNHDA and SQIVND (reference sequence). CDR3 in amino acids: CASSIYGGNTEAFF. For the CDR3, the DNA is TGTGCCAGTAGTATTTATGGGGGGAACACTGAAGCCTTCTTT. The full variable domain, completed using reference TRBV19 and TRBJ1-1, is DGGITQSPKYLFRKEGQNVTLSCEQNLNHDAMYWYRQDPGQGLRLIYYSQIVNDFQKGDIAEGYSVSREKKESFPLTVTSAQKNPTAFYLCASSIYGGNTEAFFGQGTRLTVV.

This clonotype was counted only a few times. This chain uses TRBV20-1 with TRBJ2-1; D unclear. V was cut by 0 bases and J by 0 bases, with 3 bases left in between. CDR3 length equals 13 residues. Germline-derived CDR1 and CDR2 are DFQATT and SNEGSKA (reference sequence). CDR3 residues: CSARDGSYNEQFF. In DNA form, the CDR3 reads TGCAGTGCTAGAGACGGCTCCTACAATGAGCAGTTCTTC.

The chain is built from TRBV15 and TRBJ1-4, with D unresolved. This CDR3 has 14 amino acids. Looked up from germline, CDR1 is LNHNV and CDR2 is YYDKDF (reference sequence). Deletions cut 5 bases from V and 3 bases from J, with 10 bases between. CDR3 loop: CATSVQRPNEKLFF. CDR3 coding DNA: TGTGCCACCAGCGTACAGCGCCCTAATGAAAAACTGTTTTTT.

This chain joins TRBV5-1 and TRBJ2-5, with 7 nucleotides matching TRBD1. Trimming removed 4 bases from V and 4 bases from J; junction bases left unmatched: 13. The CDR3 length is 16 residues. Germline CDR1 and CDR2: SGHRS and YFSETQ. The CDR3 region is CASSLRPTGAGETQYF. CDR3 bases: TGCGCCAGCAGCCTACGACCTACAGGGGCAGGAGAGACCCAGTACTTC.

This clonotype has more than one count but fewer than ten. This chain links TRBV29-1 with TRBJ2-7, with D perhaps TRBD2 (5 bases). Germline values: CDR1 SQVTM, CDR2 ANQGSEA. Deletions cut 5 bases from V and 1 base from J, with 9 bases between. This CDR3 is 12 amino acids long. The CDR3 DNA sequence: TGCAGCGTTAAGGGAGTATCCTACGAGCAGTACTTC. Translating gives CSVKGVSYEQYF.

This clonotype has more than one count but fewer than ten. The genes are TRBV3-1 and TRBJ2-7, with a tentative D call TRBD2 (6 bases). CDR3 length: 14 residues. The germline V gene encodes CDR1 LGHDT and CDR2 YNNKEL (reference sequence). V dropped 5 bases and J dropped 4 bases, with 15 bases sitting between them. The chain's CDR3 is CASSDRDFVYEQYF. The DNA for the CDR3 is TGTGCCAGCAGCGATCGGGACTTCGTGTACGAGCAGTACTTC.

This clonotype was picked up many times. J is TRBJ2-3 and V is TRBV24-1; D gene uncertain. Trimming pared 3 bases from V and 6 bases from J, leaving 6 bases between. The CDR3 is 12 amino acids. Germline loops: CDR1 KGHDR, CDR2 SFDVKD. The CDR3 coding sequence is TGTGCCACCAGTGATCCGCACGATACGCAGTATTTT. Its protein is CATSDPHDTQYF.

This sequence joins TRBV18 and TRBJ2-5, with 7 bases matching TRBD1. CDR1 and CDR2 (germline): KGHSH, LQKENI. The V and J ends lost 8 bases and 2 bases, in that order; junction bases with no gene match: 11. The CDR3 contains 15 residues. In DNA form, the CDR3 reads TGTGCCAGCACAACGGACAGGAGCGGACAAGAGACCCAGTACTTC. Protein product: CASTTDRSGQETQYF.

This clonotype was recorded a few times. CDR3 bases: TGCAGCGTTGCTGTTCAGGGTGGGAATGAGCAGTTCTTC. Translation: CSVAVQGGNEQFF. This chain connects TRBV29-1 to TRBJ2-5; D perhaps matches TRBD1 (5 bases). The J call may be mistaken, given a closer DNA end match to TRBJ2-1. The CDR3 consists of 13 residues. Germline assignment: CDR1 SQVTM and CDR2 ANQGSEA.

The chain couples TRBV21-1 to TRBJ2-5. TRBV21-1 is termed a pseudogene. The CDR3 is 13 residues long. The CDR3 sequence is CASSKRGRETQYF. CDR3 DNA: TGTGCCAGCAGCAAACGTGGAAGAGAGACCCAGTACTTC.

J is TRBJ2-3 and V is TRBV19, with no clear D. Trimming shortened V by 6 bases and J by 0 bases, and 10 bases separated the two germline ends. Per the germline V gene, CDR1 is LNHDA and CDR2 is SQIVND (reference sequence). The CDR3 spans 14 residues. CDR3 in amino acids: CASRSDPSTDTQYF. As DNA, the CDR3 is TGTGCCAGTAGGAGCGATCCTAGCACAGATACGCAGTATTTT.

This rearrangement joins TRBV3-1 to TRBJ2-5; D ambiguous. The assigned J gene may be wrong: the sequence end matches TRBJ2-7 better. The CDR3 extends over 16 amino acids. CDR1 is LGHDT and CDR2 is YNNKEL in the germline V gene (reference sequence). The CDR3 region has the DNA TGTGCCAGCAGCCAAGTTTCGCCAGCTCAAGTCGACGAGCAGTACTTC. It encodes CASSQVSPAQVDEQYF.

The chain uses TRBV9 and TRBJ2-2; TRBD2 might be the D (5 bases). Germline-derived CDR1 and CDR2 are SGDLS and YYNGEE. The CDR3 consists of 16 residues. The V and J ends lost 3 bases and 0 bases respectively, with 12 bases between them. CDR3 sequence (DNA): TGTGCCAGCAGCGCAGAACTAGTAACGAACACCGGGGAGCTGTTTTTT. This sequence encodes CASSAELVTNTGELFF.

A few counts support this clonotype. V usage is TRBV3-1 and J usage is TRBJ2-5, with TRBD2 matching 15 bases. The CDR3 covers 17 residues. J lost 2 bases, V lost 4 bases, and 5 bases had no gene match. Germline CDR1 reads LGHDT; CDR2 reads YNNKEL (reference sequence). CDR3 protein: CASSPWTSGGGQETQYF. The CDR3 DNA reads TGTGCCAGCAGCCCCTGGACTAGCGGGGGGGGGCAAGAGACCCAGTACTTC.

The chain employs TRBV7-3 and TRBJ2-5; D unclear. The CDR3 is made up of 13 amino acids. The V end lost 1 base, the J end lost 3 bases, and 6 bases lay between the germline ends. Germline CDR1 reads SGHTA; CDR2 reads FQGTGA. The CDR3 DNA is TGTGCCAGCAGCTTAAATGAGGAAGAGACCCAGTACTTC. It yields the protein CASSLNEEETQYF.

V is TRBV18 and J is TRBJ2-2; no firm D call. Trimming took 2 bases from V and 1 from J, leaving 8 bases between them. The length of the CDR3 is 15 residues. CDR1 and CDR2 from the germline V gene are KGHSH and LQKENI. In nucleotides, the CDR3 is TGTGCCAGCTCACCAAGTCCGGGGAACACCGGGGAGCTGTTTTTT. Protein product: CASSPSPGNTGELFF.

This clonotype was detected a few times. The chain's CDR3 is CSVDGLAGVDEQFF. CDR3 DNA sequence: TGCAGCGTTGATGGACTAGCGGGAGTGGATGAGCAGTTCTTC. The V and J genes are TRBV29-1 and TRBJ2-5; 13 nucleotides agree with TRBD2. The J call may be wrong; the DNA end is better matched by TRBJ2-1. Germline CDR1 is SQVTM and CDR2 is ANQGSEA. The CDR3 runs 14 residues.